This T cell receptor beta chain was sequenced for a study of Graves' ophthalmopathy and Graves' hyperthyroidism. Study-wide points: Ophthalmopathy and stable hyperthyroidism were discriminated by a 13-signature model, with about 90% sensitivity and approximately 81% specificity. Ophthalmopathy progression prediction by the model yielded a sensitivity of 70.59% and a specificity of around 72%.

This clonotype was detected many times. Its antigen is undetermined. Beta-chain TCR CDR3 regions were amplified from RNA transcripts. Investigators did first-round RT-PCR with HTBI primers, then second-round multiplex PCR. TCRdb redid the calling of the multiplex PCR reads with MiXCR, one entry per CDR3 protein. The table includes hundreds of thousands of distinct CDR3 sequences, 40% detected once. The CDR3 covers 14 residues. V dropped 6 bases and J dropped 1 base, with 13 bases sitting between them. Germline CDR1 is SGDLS and CDR2 is YYNGEE. Diagnosis used clinical symptoms, serum thyroxine, TRAb, thyroid ultrasound and orbital computed tomography.

The sample consisted of peripheral blood. This chain uses TRBV9 with TRBJ1-1; D possibly corresponds to TRBD1 (5 bases). The clonotype was recovered from an adult man with Graves' ophthalmopathy. Here the CDR3 DNA reads TGTGCCAGCACGGGGCAGGGTGGGAACACTGAAGCTTTCTTT. As protein: CASTGQGGNTEAFF. The full variable domain, in which reference TRBV9 and TRBJ1-1 provide the parts outside the CDR3, is DSGVTQTPKHLITATGQRVTLRCSPRSGDLSVYWYQQSLDQGLQFLIQYYNGEERAKGNILERFSAQQFPDLHSELNLSSLELGDSALYFCASTGQGGNTEAFFGQGTRLTVV.